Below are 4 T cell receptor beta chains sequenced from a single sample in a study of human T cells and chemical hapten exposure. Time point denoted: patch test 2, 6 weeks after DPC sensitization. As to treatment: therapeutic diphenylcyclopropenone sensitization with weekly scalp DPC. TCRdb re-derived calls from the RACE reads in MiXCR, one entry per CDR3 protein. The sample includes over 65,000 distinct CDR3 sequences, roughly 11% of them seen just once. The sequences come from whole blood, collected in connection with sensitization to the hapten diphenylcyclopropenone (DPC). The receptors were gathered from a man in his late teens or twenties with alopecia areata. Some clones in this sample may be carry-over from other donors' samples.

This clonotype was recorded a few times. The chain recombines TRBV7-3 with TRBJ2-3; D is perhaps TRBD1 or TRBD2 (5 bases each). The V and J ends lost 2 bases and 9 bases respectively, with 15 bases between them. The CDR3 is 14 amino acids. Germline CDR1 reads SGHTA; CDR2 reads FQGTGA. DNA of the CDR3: TGTGCCAGCAGCTTAGGGACGGGGATAGCCACGCAGTATTTT. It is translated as CASSLGTGIATQYF.

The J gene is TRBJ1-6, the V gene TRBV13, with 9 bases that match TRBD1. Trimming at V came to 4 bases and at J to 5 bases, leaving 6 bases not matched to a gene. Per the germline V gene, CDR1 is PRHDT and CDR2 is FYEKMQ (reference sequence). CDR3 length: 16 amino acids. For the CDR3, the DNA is TGTGCCAGCAGCTCCGAAGGGACAGGGAATAATTCACCCCTCCACTTT. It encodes CASSSEGTGNNSPLHF.

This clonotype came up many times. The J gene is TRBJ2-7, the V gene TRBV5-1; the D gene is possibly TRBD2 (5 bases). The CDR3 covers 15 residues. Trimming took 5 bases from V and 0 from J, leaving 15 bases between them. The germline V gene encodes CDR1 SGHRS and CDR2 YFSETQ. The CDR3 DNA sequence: TGCGCCAGCAGTTTTTTATCCGGGGACTCCTACGAGCAGTACGTC. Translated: CASSFLSGDSYEQYV.

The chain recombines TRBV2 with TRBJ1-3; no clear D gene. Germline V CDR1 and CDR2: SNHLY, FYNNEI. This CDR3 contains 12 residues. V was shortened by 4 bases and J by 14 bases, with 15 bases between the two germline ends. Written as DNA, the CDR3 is TGTGCCAGCAGTGGACGGACCTGGCCACTATATTTT. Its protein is CASSGRTWPLYF.